The 27 T cell receptor beta chains below come from one sample, sequenced in a study of OX40 agonist ivuxolimab in advanced cancers. Repertoires were generated with immunoSEQ multiplex PCR, while TCRdb's copy carries only in-frame clones and drops some. The sample has roughly 56,000 clones, over 80% seen once; the top ten hold approximately 4.4%. This specimen consisted of CD4+ or CD8+ T cells sorted from blood, obtained in a trial of the OX40 agonist ivuxolimab. The origin of the receptors is an adult with an advanced solid tumor such as melanoma, head and neck, liver or kidney cancer.

The chain has TRBV2 and TRBJ2-3; D may be TRBD1 or TRBD2 (6 bases each). The CDR3 totals 21 residues. Germline loops: CDR1 SNHLY, CDR2 FYNNEI. V was cut by 3 bases and J by 6 bases, with 34 bases left in between. The CDR3 protein is CASSESGEGGRAQIRFDTQYF. The CDR3 region has the DNA TGTGCCAGCAGTGAGAGTGGCGAGGGGGGCCGGGCACAGATACGCTTCGATACGCAGTATTTT.

The CDR3 DNA follows: TGTGCCAGCAGTTCCGGGGGCCCGAACACCGGGGAGCTGTTTTTT. Translation gives CASSSGGPNTGELFF. This rearrangement joins TRBV28 to TRBJ2-2; D is tentatively TRBD1 or TRBD2 (6 bases each). CDR1 MDHEN and CDR2 SYDVKM come from the germline V gene. The V and J ends lost 4 bases and 0 bases respectively, with 9 bases between them. The CDR3 loop spans 15 amino acids.

CDR3 sequence: CASSFGGTDTQYF. The CDR3 region has the DNA TGTGCCAGCAGCTTTGGAGGGACAGATACGCAGTATTTT. This rearrangement joins TRBV7-3 to TRBJ2-3; perhaps TRBD2 as D (6 bases). V was trimmed by 3 bases and J by 3 bases, leaving 7 bases between them. Germline CDR1 SGHTA, CDR2 FQGTGA. This CDR3 has 13 amino acids.

The chain recombines TRBV2 with TRBJ1-4; the D is unclear. The length of the CDR3 is 15 residues. CDR1 is SNHLY, CDR2 FYNNEI, per germline. The V end lost 0 bases, the J end lost 5 bases, and 10 bases lay between the germline ends. The CDR3 sequence: CASSEAGYGNEKLFF. The CDR3 bases are TGTGCCAGCAGTGAAGCGGGATACGGCAATGAAAAACTGTTTTTT.

The chain joins TRBV7-2 to TRBJ2-7, with TRBD1 as a possible D gene (7 bases). The CDR3 runs to 15 residues. The V end lost 2 bases, the J end lost 2 bases, and 13 bases lay between the germline ends. The V gene's germline CDR1 is SGHTA and CDR2 FQGNSA. The CDR3 sequence is CASSLSSGGTYEQYF. CDR3 DNA sequence: TGTGCCAGCAGCTTATCGTCAGGGGGGACCTACGAGCAGTACTTC.

This chain's CDR3 is CASSARGDTQYF. In nucleotides, the CDR3 is TGTGCCAGCAGCGCTCGGGGAGATACGCAGTATTTT. The chain carries TRBV4-2 and TRBJ2-3; a weak D match, TRBD2 (5 bases). Trimming removed 5 bases at V and 5 bases at J, with 8 bases between. The CDR3 runs to 12 residues. Germline lookup yields CDR1 LGHNA and CDR2 YNFKEQ.

As concerns this clone: Other nucleotide sequences in the sample specify the same CDR3. This chain links TRBV5-1 with TRBJ1-1, with D unclear. Germline V lookup: CDR1 SGHRS, CDR2 YFSETQ. CDR3 length: 13 residues. V shed 0 bases and J shed 0 bases, with 3 bases lying between them. DNA for the CDR3: TGCGCCAGCAGCTTGGAAGTGAACACTGAAGCTTTCTTT. It is translated as CASSLEVNTEAFF.

This chain connects TRBV19 to TRBJ1-5; D may be TRBD1 (5 bases). There are 17 residues in the CDR3. The ends were cut back, 3 bases at V and 3 bases at J, with 18 bases in the middle. Per the germline V gene, CDR1 is LNHDA and CDR2 is SQIVND (reference sequence). The CDR3 loop is CASSIGQGGFNNQPQHF. In DNA form, the CDR3 reads TGTGCCAGTAGTATTGGTCAGGGTGGGTTTAACAATCAGCCCCAGCATTTT.

The chain links TRBV28 to TRBJ1-1; no clear D gene. The CDR3 extends over 15 amino acids. From germline, CDR1 is MDHEN and CDR2 SYDVKM. V lost 7 bases, J lost 4 bases, and 19 bases lay in between. CDR3 sequence (DNA): TGTGCCAGCATTGGTGCAGAGAAAGGTAGCACTGAAGCTTTCTTT. Translated: CASIGAEKGSTEAFF.

The DNA of the CDR3 is TGTGCCAGCAGCGTAACCCCTTCCGGGACCCAAGAGACCCAGTACTTC. This translates into CASSVTPSGTQETQYF. The chain joins TRBV7-9 to TRBJ2-5; the D call may be TRBD1 or TRBD2 (5 bases each). The ends were cut back, 5 bases at V and 1 base at J, with 17 bases in the middle. Germline V lookup: CDR1 SEHNR, CDR2 FQNEAQ (reference sequence). This CDR3 contains 16 residues.

The chain carries TRBV28 and TRBJ2-3, with D tentatively TRBD1 (6 bases). There are 15 residues in the CDR3. Trimming pared 6 bases from V and 1 base from J, leaving 14 bases between. Germline CDR1 MDHEN, CDR2 SYDVKM. The CDR3 reads CASSQDSQGTDTQYF. The DNA for the CDR3 is TGTGCCAGCAGCCAGGACAGCCAAGGCACAGATACGCAGTATTTT.

The J gene is TRBJ2-5, the V gene TRBV11-2; possible D gene TRBD2, 5 bases. Per the germline V gene, CDR1 is SGHAT and CDR2 is FQNNGV. V was clipped by 8 bases and J by 1 base, with 17 bases between them. The CDR3 runs 15 residues. The CDR3 coding sequence is TGTGCCAGCGGCCTTCTAGGCGGGTCCCAAGAGACCCAGTACTTC. Its protein is CASGLLGGSQETQYF.

The chain recombines TRBV4-1 with TRBJ1-5, with D unresolved. Germline V gene lookup returns CDR1 MGHRA and CDR2 YSYEKL. The V gene lost 5 bases and the J gene lost 3 bases, with 8 bases spanning the gap. This CDR3 has 13 amino acids. CDR3 DNA sequence: TGCGCCAGCAGCTATGACACCAATCAGCCCCAGCATTTT. Its translation: CASSYDTNQPQHF.

The chain carries TRBV7-9 and TRBJ2-7; 8 bases align to TRBD2. With V trimmed by 4 bases and J by 2 bases, 7 bases remained unmatched. Per germline, CDR1 SEHNR and CDR2 FQNEAQ (reference sequence). The CDR3 totals 15 residues. The CDR3 is CASSSTGGAAYEQYF. CDR3 nucleotides: TGTGCCAGCAGCTCAACCGGGGGGGCCGCCTACGAGCAGTACTTC.

This clone was recorded only once. This chain uses TRBV5-6 with TRBJ2-7; D ambiguous. The CDR3 is 14 amino acids. The germline V and J ends were trimmed by 2 bases and 5 bases, with 14 bases remaining between them. Germline loops: CDR1 SGHDT, CDR2 YYEEEE. The CDR3 here is CASSFRDGVHEQYF. CDR3 sequence (DNA): TGTGCCAGCAGCTTTAGGGATGGTGTCCACGAGCAGTACTTC.

V gene TRBV5-6 combines with J gene TRBJ2-7; D gene unclear. The CDR3 length is 15 residues. V was shortened by 1 base and J by 3 bases, with 14 bases between the two germline ends. The germline V gene encodes CDR1 SGHDT and CDR2 YYEEEE. CDR3 amino acids: CASSLLLALVYEQYF. The CDR3 DNA is TGTGCCAGCAGCTTGCTCTTGGCGCTGGTCTACGAGCAGTACTTC.

The chain combines TRBV7-2 with TRBJ2-5; 8 nucleotides match TRBD2. The CDR3 is 15 amino acids. The V gene's germline CDR1 is SGHTA and CDR2 FQGNSA. V was pared by 2 bases and J by 1 base, with 3 bases of the junction left unmatched. Here the CDR3 DNA reads TGTGCCAGCAGCTTAATCAGCGGGGGCCAAGAGACCCAGTACTTC. This translates into CASSLISGGQETQYF.

This chain joins TRBV6-5 and TRBJ1-2; TRBD1 matches 10 bases. The ends lost 6 bases at V and 3 bases at J; junction bases unmatched: 7. CDR3 length equals 15 residues. Germline CDR1 reads MNHEY; CDR2 reads SVGAGI. In DNA, the CDR3 is TGTGCCAGCAGCTCGACAGGGGGCGCGTACTATGGCTACACCTTC. This codes for CASSSTGGAYYGYTF.

This chain uses TRBV2 with TRBJ2-7, with D perhaps TRBD1 or TRBD2 (5 bases each). CDR3 size: 12 residues. The germline V and J ends were trimmed by 8 bases and 3 bases, with 11 bases remaining between them. CDR1 and CDR2 from the germline V gene are SNHLY and FYNNEI. CDR3 sequence: CASSRGNYEQYF. CDR3 bases: TGTGCCAGCTCGAGGGGAAACTACGAGCAGTACTTC.

V and J are TRBV6-6 and TRBJ1-3; 8 nucleotides agree with TRBD1. V was clipped by 7 bases and J by 4 bases; unmatched bases: 6. The germline gives CDR1 MNHNY, CDR2 SVGAGI (reference sequence). The CDR3 sequence is 14 residues long. The CDR3 loop reads CASNPRDRGNTIYF. The CDR3 nucleotides are TGTGCCAGCAACCCCCGGGACAGGGGAAACACCATATATTTT.

This clone has more than one count but fewer than ten. The J gene is TRBJ1-5, the V gene TRBV4-1; unclear D gene. CDR1 is MGHRA, CDR2 YSYEKL, per germline. Trimming left V 1 base short and J 6 bases short, with 10 bases between. The CDR3 extends over 14 amino acids. CDR3: CASSQAPGSQPQHF. The DNA for the CDR3 is TGCGCCAGCAGCCAAGCTCCCGGGAGTCAGCCCCAGCATTTT.

This chain joins TRBV29-1 and TRBJ1-4; no definite D call. The CDR3 length is 11 residues. V was cut by 4 bases and J by 8 bases, with 8 bases left in between. The germline CDR1 and CDR2 sequences are SQVTM and ANQGSEA. CDR3 in amino acids: CSVGFPEKLFF. The CDR3 DNA reads TGCAGCGTTGGTTTCCCGGAAAAACTGTTTTTT.

This chain joins TRBV7-8 and TRBJ1-5; TRBD1 is a possible D gene (5 bases). CDR1 and CDR2 from the germline V gene are SGHVS and FQNEAQ. This CDR3 is built from 16 residues. V was shortened by 2 bases and J by 2 bases, with 13 bases between the two germline ends. The CDR3 DNA reads TGTGCCAGCAGCTTATCCAGGGTCGTTGGCAATCAGCCCCAGCATTTT. Protein: CASSLSRVVGNQPQHF.

The chain has TRBV28 and TRBJ2-6, with 9 nucleotides matching TRBD1. V trimming: 6 bases; J trimming: 2 bases; junction bases outside the gene matches: 2. CDR1 is MDHEN and CDR2 is SYDVKM in the germline V gene. The CDR3 spans 15 residues. CDR3 nucleotide sequence: TGTGCCAGCAGCAGGACAGGGGCTGGGGCCAACGTCCTGACTTTC. It specifies CASSRTGAGANVLTF.

This clone was counted only a few times. The rearrangement uses TRBV6-6 and TRBJ2-1, with D perhaps TRBD1 or TRBD2 (5 bases each). CDR1 and CDR2 from the germline V gene are MNHNY and SVGAGI (reference sequence). The CDR3 consists of 14 residues. The V end was cut by 3 bases, the J end by 7 bases, with 13 bases between. The CDR3 is CASSYSGTQNEQFF. The CDR3 bases are TGTGCCAGCAGTTATTCCGGGACGCAAAATGAGCAGTTCTTC.

This sequence joins TRBV11-3 and TRBJ2-1, with 11 positions matching TRBD2. J lost 4 bases, V lost 5 bases, and 10 bases had no gene match. Germline lookup yields CDR1 SGHNT and CDR2 YENEEA. This CDR3 comprises 17 residues. CDR3 region: CASSLGTSGAQYNEQFF. CDR3 coding DNA: TGTGCCAGCAGCCTCGGGACTAGCGGAGCCCAGTACAATGAGCAGTTCTTC.

This clone showed up just a few times. V and J are TRBV10-1 and TRBJ2-7; 9 nucleotides align to TRBD1. V was clipped by 2 bases and J by 5 bases; unmatched bases: 7. This CDR3 contains 15 residues. Looked up from germline, CDR1 is WNHNN and CDR2 is SYGVQD (reference sequence). The CDR3 coding sequence is TGCGCCAGCAGTGAGCGAGGGACAGGGATTGACGAGCAGTACTTC. Its translation: CASSERGTGIDEQYF.